This T cell receptor beta chain originates from a study of T cell responses to AZD1222 COVID-19 vaccine. This table comes from immunoSEQ multiplex PCR, and its TCRdb copy is limited to in-frame clones, with some not included. Altogether more than 150,000 clones are present, around 88% being singletons, with the ten largest covering 0.45% to 0.55%. A word on this clone: As yet, its antigen is unknown.

Germline V gene sequence: CDR1 SGHRS, CDR2 YFSETQ. V was clipped by 5 bases and J by 4 bases; unmatched bases: 10. The CDR3 covers 15 residues. Study results and caveats: Among those given AZD1222, only five to seven were seropositive at baseline. All repertoire sampling was performed exclusively after the peak T cell response. Regions 160-218 and 743-854 held dominance among vaccine-associated CD4 TCRs, which spanned spike. Increased Spike-specific TCR breadth and depth were observed after two AZD1222 doses.

Sequences were derived from peripheral blood, sampled on day 0 of AZD1222 vaccination. The rearrangement uses TRBV5-1 and TRBJ1-2; 8 bases are shared with TRBD1. The source of this sequence is an adult in good health. DNA for the CDR3: TGCGCCAGCAGTCTAGCATCTGGACAGGGCTATGGCTACACCTTC. This encodes CASSLASGQGYGYTF.